Described below is a single TCR beta chain sequence and its context. The CDR3 sequence is 14 residues long. CDR1 is SQVTM, CDR2 ANQGSEA, per germline. V lost 1 base to trimming and J lost 4 bases; unmatched junction nucleotides: 6. The data were produced by immunoSEQ multiplex PCR, yet TCRdb's version contains in-frame clones alone and is incomplete. The table lists some 460,000 clones, 70% to 90% of them singletons. The cohort comprised adults aged roughly 18 to 95 years residing in 20 to 25 US areas. The data stem from a study of blood T cell repertoires in COVID-19. Sequencing was carried out using PBMCs or T cells enriched from blood (not recorded which). The chain couples TRBV29-1 to TRBJ1-2, with TRBD1 identical over 7 bases. The sequence was collected from a woman between 18 and 29 years old with acute COVID-19. The CDR3 DNA follows: TGCAGCGTTGAAGCGTCCCAGGGGGTCTATGGCTACACCTTC. Its protein product is CSVEASQGVYGYTF.